Below are 32 T cell receptor beta chains sequenced from a single sample in a study of blood T cell repertoires in COVID-19 (TCRdb year 2020). The method behind the library was the immunoSEQ multiplex PCR assay. TCRdb re-hosts the immuneACCESS table, in-frame sequences only. Its copies lack some clones; in the studies checked, an unresolved V gene accounts for under half of them, and the cause for the rest is not known. This sample holds 200,000 or so clones; less than 90% were observed only once. The top ten constitute 15% to 20% of the sample. Sequenced: peripheral blood. Receptors originate from a human donor in a cohort sampled during active COVID-19.

The chain couples TRBV19 to TRBJ1-2, with a tentative D call TRBD1 (5 bases). The CDR3 extends over 14 amino acids. Trimming stripped 7 bases from V and 6 bases from J, with 18 bases between. Germline V gene sequence: CDR1 LNHDA, CDR2 SQIVND (reference sequence). The CDR3 spells CASNVGRGIHGYTF. CDR3 nucleotide sequence: TGTGCCAGTAATGTAGGGAGGGGAATCCATGGCTACACCTTC.

This clone has just one count. V usage is TRBV5-5 and J usage is TRBJ2-5; D gene unclear. V was pared by 2 bases and J by 4 bases, with 9 bases between. The CDR3 contains 13 residues. The germline V gene encodes CDR1 SGHKS and CDR2 YYEKEE (reference sequence). DNA of the CDR3: TGTGCCAGCAGCTTCAACAGTGCAGAGACCCAGTACTTC. It translates to CASSFNSAETQYF.

V and J are TRBV10-3 and TRBJ1-6; tentative D call: TRBD1 (6 bases). Between the trimmed V and J ends, which lost 6 bases and 6 bases, there was a span of 18 bases. The CDR3 is 16 amino acids. Looked up from germline, CDR1 is ENHRY and CDR2 is SYGVKD. CDR3 residues: CAISQSRGVFNSPLHF. Written as DNA, the CDR3 is TGTGCCATCAGCCAATCCAGGGGAGTTTTTAATTCACCCCTCCACTTT.

The chain recombines TRBV19 with TRBJ1-1, with D tentatively TRBD1 (5 bases). The CDR3 is 15 amino acids. The germline V and J ends were trimmed by 2 bases and 1 base, with 11 bases remaining between them. The germline gives CDR1 LNHDA, CDR2 SQIVND (reference sequence). The CDR3 loop is CASSIRAGWNTEAFF. CDR3 nucleotide sequence: TGTGCCAGTAGTATACGGGCAGGGTGGAACACTGAAGCTTTCTTT.

The chain combines TRBV2 with TRBJ2-7, with 12 bases identical to TRBD1. V lost 6 bases to trimming and J lost 4 bases; unmatched junction nucleotides: 7. Germline CDR1 is SNHLY and CDR2 is FYNNEI. This CDR3 spans 15 amino acids. The CDR3 region is CASSAGTGGWYEQYV. CDR3 coding DNA: TGTGCCAGCAGCGCCGGGACAGGGGGCTGGTACGAGCAGTACGTC.

The chain carries TRBV7-8 and TRBJ2-7, with 7 bases fitting TRBD1. The junction had 12 bases not matched to a gene; V was cut back by 3 bases and J by 4 bases. There are 16 residues in the CDR3. The V gene's germline CDR1 is SGHVS and CDR2 FQNEAQ. CDR3: CASSFTGRGSGYEQYF. The CDR3 DNA reads TGTGCCAGCAGCTTTACAGGCAGGGGGAGTGGGTACGAGCAGTACTTC.

The rearrangement joins TRBV7-9 to TRBJ2-3, with D perhaps TRBD1 (5 bases). Germline CDR1 reads SEHNR; CDR2 reads FQNEAQ (reference sequence). This CDR3 spans 14 amino acids. Between the trimmed V and J ends, which lost 6 bases and 0 bases, there was a span of 10 bases. The CDR3: CASSSTGSTDTQYF. The CDR3 DNA sequence: TGTGCCAGCAGTTCTACAGGCAGCACAGATACGCAGTATTTT. Using reference TRBV7-9 and TRBJ2-3 for the parts outside the CDR3, the full variable domain is DTGVSQNPRHKITKRGQNVTFRCDPISEHNRLYWYRQTLGQGPEFLTYFQNEAQLEKSRLLSDRFSAERPKGSFSTLEIQRTEQGDSAMYLCASSSTGSTDTQYFGPGTRLTVL.

This clone has ten or more counts. The V gene is TRBV7-2, the J gene TRBJ2-5, with D possibly matching TRBD1 (7 bases). The CDR3 contains 16 residues. The germline gives CDR1 SGHTA, CDR2 FQGNSA. V lost 5 bases to trimming and J lost 4 bases, with 20 bases between them. CDR3 bases: TGTGCCAGCAGCCGGGGAGGCTGGGACAGTTTAGAGACCCAGTACTTC. Residues: CASSRGGWDSLETQYF. Variable domain in full (rest from reference TRBV7-2 and TRBJ2-5): GAGVSQSPSNKVTEKGKDVELRCDPISGHTALYWYRQSLGQGLEFLIYFQGNSAPDKSGLPSDRFSAERTGGSVSTLTIQRTQQEDSAVYLCASSRGGWDSLETQYFGPGTRLLVL.

The gene calls are TRBV5-1 and TRBJ1-1, with D perhaps TRBD1 (5 bases). The V gene's germline CDR1 is SGHRS and CDR2 YFSETQ. Trimming removed 3 bases at V and 1 base at J, with 7 bases between. The CDR3 has 13 residues. The CDR3 DNA reads as TGCGCCAGCAGCTGGACACGGAACACTGAAGCTTTCTTT. Protein product: CASSWTRNTEAFF.

The gene calls are TRBV9 and TRBJ1-1; a weak D match, TRBD1 (6 bases). From germline, CDR1 is SGDLS and CDR2 YYNGEE. V lost 4 bases and J 6 bases, leaving 19 bases between the germline ends. There are 15 residues in the CDR3. This CDR3 reads CASSPSFWDTAEAFF. CDR3 nucleotide sequence: TGTGCCAGCAGCCCCTCCTTTTGGGACACAGCTGAAGCTTTCTTT.

The J gene is TRBJ1-6, the V gene TRBV3-1 (or the pseudogene TRBV3-2); 8 nucleotides line up with TRBD1. The CDR3 consists of 14 residues. Germline CDR1 and CDR2: LGHDT and YNNKEL (reference sequence). The V segment lost 5 bases and the J segment 7 bases; nucleotides outside the gene matches: 4. The CDR3 sequence is CASSFGQGNSPLHF. CDR3 nucleotides: TGTGCCAGCAGCTTCGGACAGGGAAATTCACCCCTCCACTTT.

The V and J genes are TRBV6-5 and TRBJ1-1; 8 nucleotides align to TRBD1. Trimming took 6 bases from V and 1 from J; bases not matched to a gene: 7. CDR3 size: 15 residues. Germline V CDR1 and CDR2: MNHEY, SVGAGI. The CDR3 region is CASSHLTGANTEAFF. CDR3 DNA: TGTGCCAGCAGCCACCTGACAGGGGCGAACACTGAAGCTTTCTTT.

The CDR3 sequence: CASSSGTSRNEQFF. Here the CDR3 DNA reads TGTGCCAGCAGTTCCGGGACTAGCAGAAATGAGCAGTTCTTC. This sequence joins TRBV28 and TRBJ2-1; 9 positions match TRBD2. There are 14 residues in the CDR3. The V gene's germline CDR1 is MDHEN and CDR2 SYDVKM. Germline trimming cut 4 bases from V and 7 bases from J; bases unmatched to any gene: 5.

V is TRBV6-1 and J is TRBJ2-5; TRBD2 matches at 10 bases. V dropped 1 base and J dropped 2; count of bases not matched to a gene: 4. CDR3 length: 16 residues. Germline CDR1 is MNHNS and CDR2 is SASEGT. The DNA for the CDR3 is TGTGCCAGCAGTGAAGGACTAGCGGGTCCACAAGAGACCCAGTACTTC. It translates to CASSEGLAGPQETQYF.

This rearrangement joins TRBV6-1 to TRBJ1-1; 7 bases are a match to TRBD1. Germline loops: CDR1 MNHNS, CDR2 SASEGT. The CDR3 extends over 14 amino acids. Trimming took 3 bases from V and 1 from J; bases not matched to a gene: 2. The CDR3 spells CASSDRGRNTEAFF. As DNA, the CDR3 is TGTGCCAGCAGTGACAGGGGGAGGAACACTGAAGCTTTCTTT.

V and J are TRBV3-1 (or the pseudogene TRBV3-2) and TRBJ2-5; D uncertain. CDR3 length equals 15 residues. Trimming shortened V by 2 bases and J by 4 bases, and 14 bases separated the two germline ends. Per germline, CDR1 LGHDT and CDR2 YNNKEL (reference sequence). This CDR3 is CASSQNIISGETQYF. In nucleotides, the CDR3 is TGTGCCAGCAGCCAAAACATTATCTCTGGAGAGACCCAGTACTTC.

This clone was counted at least ten times. V gene TRBV4-1 combines with J gene TRBJ1-2; 8 nucleotides agree with TRBD1. Trimming removed 7 bases from V and 6 bases from J; junction bases left unmatched: 7. CDR3 size: 13 residues. Germline loops: CDR1 MGHRA, CDR2 YSYEKL. The CDR3 DNA reads as TGCGCCAGCACCAGGGGGCTTGATCATGGCTACACCTTC. Its translation: CASTRGLDHGYTF.

The chain combines TRBV9 with TRBJ1-6; no firm D call. The germline CDR1 and CDR2 sequences are SGDLS and YYNGEE. Trimming took off 0 bases at V and 7 bases at J, with 5 bases between the two ends. The CDR3 is 13 residues long. CDR3 region: CASSVGENSPLHF. CDR3 DNA sequence: TGTGCCAGCAGCGTAGGTGAGAATTCACCCCTCCACTTT.

This clone appeared once. The chain links TRBV3-1 (or the pseudogene TRBV3-2) to TRBJ2-5; D possibly corresponds to TRBD2 (5 bases). The germline CDR1 and CDR2 sequences are LGHDT and YNNKEL (reference sequence). The CDR3 is made up of 16 amino acids. Trimming cost V 3 bases and J 2 bases, with 16 bases left between them. The CDR3 DNA sequence: TGTGCCAGCAGCCAGGTAATTGGAAGCGGTCAAGAGACCCAGTACTTC. Protein product: CASSQVIGSGQETQYF.

This sequence joins TRBV2 and TRBJ1-2; D remains unclear. The ends were cut back, 4 bases at V and 1 base at J, with 4 bases in the middle. CDR3 length: 12 amino acids. Germline CDR1 SNHLY, CDR2 FYNNEI. The CDR3 DNA reads TGTGCCAGCAGTGCAGTTAACTATGGCTACACCTTC. This codes for CASSAVNYGYTF.

The rearrangement joins TRBV19 to TRBJ1-2; TRBD1 aligns across 7 bases. J was trimmed by 5 bases and V by 5 bases; bases with no gene match: 11. The CDR3 is 15 amino acids. CDR1 is LNHDA, CDR2 SQIVND, per germline (reference sequence). As DNA, the CDR3 is TGTGCCAGTAGTGTGGCGGGACAGAGTCTTTATGGCTACACCTTC. Translated: CASSVAGQSLYGYTF.

The chain carries TRBV23-1 and TRBJ1-2; 8 bases map to TRBD1. TRBV23-1 counts as an open reading frame of uncertain function. The CDR3 is made up of 19 amino acids. The V segment lost 2 bases and the J segment 3 bases; nucleotides outside the gene matches: 17. The CDR3 DNA follows: TGCGCCAGCAGTCAAATAAAGTTCGGGACAGGTAGGGCTTACTATGGCTACACCTTC. It is translated as CASSQIKFGTGRAYYGYTF.

The chain is built from TRBV7-2 and TRBJ2-2; TRBD2 is a possible D gene (6 bases). V gave up 1 base and J gave up 6 bases, with 6 bases separating them. The CDR3 is made up of 13 amino acids. Germline CDR1 reads SGHTA; CDR2 reads FQGNSA. The CDR3 sequence is CASSLGGAGELFF. As DNA, the CDR3 is TGTGCCAGCAGCTTAGGCGGGGCCGGGGAGCTGTTTTTT. Full variable domain (rest looked up from reference TRBV7-2 and TRBJ2-2): GAGVSQSPSNKVTEKGKDVELRCDPISGHTALYWYRQSLGQGLEFLIYFQGNSAPDKSGLPSDRFSAERTGGSVSTLTIQRTQQEDSAVYLCASSLGGAGELFFGEGSRLTVL.

The CDR3 DNA is TGTGCCAGCAGCACCCCGAAGGGAGCAGCCAGCTTCTCTGGGGCCAACGTCCTGACTTTC. The encoded protein is CASSTPKGAASFSGANVLTF. The V and J genes are TRBV7-9 and TRBJ2-6; D is possibly TRBD2 (5 bases). The V end was cut by 5 bases, the J end by 0 bases, with 23 bases between. The germline V gene has CDR1 SEHNR and CDR2 FQNEAQ (reference sequence). This CDR3 spans 20 amino acids.

The chain recombines TRBV11-2 with TRBJ2-7; D is undetermined. This CDR3 has 13 residues. Germline-derived CDR1 and CDR2 are SGHAT and FQNNGV. V was clipped by 5 bases and J by 4 bases, with 12 bases between them. CDR3 bases: TGTGCCAGCAGCAAAAACCCGGTTTACGAGCAGTACGTC. Protein: CASSKNPVYEQYV.

The chain couples TRBV30 to TRBJ2-1, with 9 bases identical to TRBD2. Germline CDR1 and CDR2: GTSNPN and SVGIG (reference sequence). CDR3 length: 15 amino acids. The ends lost 2 bases at V and 7 bases at J; junction bases unmatched: 9. The CDR3: CAWSPLAGGGNEQFF. The CDR3 nucleotides read TGTGCCTGGAGTCCACTAGCGGGTGGGGGTAATGAGCAGTTCTTC.

This chain joins TRBV4-2 and TRBJ2-1, with 8 positions matching TRBD2. Germline assignment: CDR1 LGHNA and CDR2 YNFKEQ. Trimming removed 0 bases from V and 4 bases from J; junction bases left unmatched: 5. This CDR3 is 16 amino acids long. CDR3 sequence: CASSQDERGWYNEQFF. CDR3 in DNA: TGTGCCAGCAGCCAAGATGAGCGGGGGTGGTACAATGAGCAGTTCTTC.

The CDR3 here is CASTPGGRGEKLFF. In nucleotides, the CDR3 is TGTGCCAGCACCCCGGGGGGGCGAGGGGAAAAACTGTTTTTT. This chain connects TRBV19 to TRBJ1-4; the D gene is possibly TRBD1 (6 bases). V was shortened by 9 bases and J by 8 bases, with 19 bases between the two germline ends. The CDR3 runs to 14 residues. CDR1 is LNHDA and CDR2 is SQIVND in the germline V gene (reference sequence).

The rearrangement joins TRBV28 to TRBJ2-3, with TRBD1 as a possible D gene (5 bases). Germline CDR1 reads MDHEN; CDR2 reads SYDVKM. This CDR3 comprises 15 residues. With 3 bases removed from V and 2 bases from J, the gap between germline ends came to 12 bases. CDR3 loop: CASSLRQTYTDTQYF. The CDR3 nucleotides read TGTGCCAGCAGTTTGCGACAGACATACACAGATACGCAGTATTTT.

This clone appeared a single time. The rearrangement joins TRBV3-1 (or the pseudogene TRBV3-2) to TRBJ2-3; no firm D call. CDR1 LGHDT and CDR2 YNNKEL come from the germline V gene (reference sequence). V was trimmed by 1 base and J by 11 bases, leaving 7 bases between them. The CDR3 has 11 residues. The CDR3 reads CASSQGYWQYF. CDR3 DNA sequence: TGTGCCAGCAGCCAAGGGTACTGGCAGTATTTT.

The chain employs TRBV6-6 and TRBJ2-1; 9 bases map to TRBD1. This CDR3 has 13 residues. V shed 6 bases and J 8 bases; nucleotides not matched to a gene: 5. Per the germline V gene, CDR1 is MNHNY and CDR2 is SVGAGI (reference sequence). CDR3: CASSRDREYEQFF. CDR3 in DNA: TGTGCCAGCAGCAGGGACAGGGAGTATGAGCAGTTCTTC.

V gene TRBV11-2 combines with J gene TRBJ2-3, with 7 nucleotides matching TRBD2. J was trimmed by 3 bases and V by 4 bases; bases with no gene match: 10. The length of the CDR3 is 16 residues. The germline CDR1 and CDR2 sequences are SGHAT and FQNNGV. CDR3 nucleotides: TGTGCCAGCAGCTGGACCGGAATGGGGGGGACAGATACGCAGTATTTT. It is translated as CASSWTGMGGTDTQYF.